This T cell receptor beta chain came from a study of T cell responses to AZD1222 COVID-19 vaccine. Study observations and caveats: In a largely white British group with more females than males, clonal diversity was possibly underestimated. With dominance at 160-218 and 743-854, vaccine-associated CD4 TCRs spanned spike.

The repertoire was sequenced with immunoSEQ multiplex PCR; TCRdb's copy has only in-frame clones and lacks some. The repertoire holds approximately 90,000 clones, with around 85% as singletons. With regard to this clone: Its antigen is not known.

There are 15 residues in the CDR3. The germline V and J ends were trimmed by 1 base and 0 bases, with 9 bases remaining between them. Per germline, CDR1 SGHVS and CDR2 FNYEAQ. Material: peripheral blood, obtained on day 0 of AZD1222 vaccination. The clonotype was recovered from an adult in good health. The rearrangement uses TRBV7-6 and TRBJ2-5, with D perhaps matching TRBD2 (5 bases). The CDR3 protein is CASSLGGRNQETQYF. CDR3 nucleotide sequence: TGTGCCAGCAGCTTAGGAGGGCGGAACCAAGAGACCCAGTACTTC.